A selection of T cell receptor beta chains follows, all from one sample in a study of early T cells in non-severe SARS-CoV-2 infection. TCRdb called the 5' RACE reads again in MiXCR, with one record for every CDR3 protein. The profile shows some 40,000 distinct CDR3 sequences, 5% to 6.5% of them singletons. Sequencing was done on a sample of whole blood. The receptors stem from an adult who was a healthcare worker with PCR-confirmed SARS-CoV-2 infection or an uninfected control (not recorded which). Each CDR3 is given with its conserved first and last residue. The order of the fields is J gene, D gene, V gene, clone size, CDR3 protein, CDR3 DNA. A D gene is named only where the DNA matches it firmly. The size entry gives how often the clone was seen (once, few, many) or a class if it is expanded.

J: TRBJ2-3
D: .
V: TRBV10-3
size: few
CDR3: CAIPNGKYF
DNA: TGTGCCATCCCTAACGGGAAGTATTTT

J: TRBJ1-6
D: .
V: TRBV7-3
size: many
CDR3: CASSAQTGSPLHF
DNA: TGTGCCAGCAGCGCCCAGACAGGTTCACCCCTCCACTTT

J: TRBJ2-1
D: .
V: TRBV12-5
size: many
CDR3: CASGTLSGLSYNEQFF
DNA: TGTGCTAGTGGTACCCTTAGCGGACTCTCCTACAATGAGCAGTTCTTC

J: TRBJ2-6
D: .
V: TRBV18
size: many
CDR3: CASTNFRASGANVLTF
DNA: TGTGCCAGCACCAATTTCAGGGCCTCTGGGGCCAACGTCCTGACTTTC

J: TRBJ2-1
D: TRBD1
V: TRBV20-1
size: few
CDR3: CSARGSRDRGVEQFF
DNA: TGCAGTGCTAGAGGGTCCCGGGACAGGGGGGTCGAGCAGTTCTTC

J: TRBJ2-7
D: TRBD1
V: TRBV20-1
size: many
CDR3: CSASAGQGHYEQYF
DNA: TGCAGTGCTAGTGCGGGACAGGGCCACTACGAGCAGTACTTC

J: TRBJ2-7
D: .
V: TRBV20-1
size: many
CDR3: CSASTRGKTYEQYF
DNA: TGCAGTGCTAGTACCCGGGGGAAAACCTACGAGCAGTACTTC

J: TRBJ1-1
D: .
V: TRBV5-6
size: few
CDR3: CASNHLRGWRDTEAFF
DNA: TGTGCCAGCAACCACCTCAGGGGATGGAGGGACACTGAAGCTTTCTTT

J: TRBJ2-1
D: .
V: TRBV6-1
size: many
CDR3: CASSERGDEQFF
DNA: TGTGCCAGCAGTGAAAGGGGGGATGAGCAGTTCTTC

J: TRBJ2-7
D: TRBD1
V: TRBV10-1
size: many
CDR3: CASSERRQGALEQYF
DNA: TGCGCCAGCAGTGAGAGGAGACAGGGGGCATTAGAGCAGTACTTC

J: TRBJ2-3
D: .
V: TRBV3-1
size: many
CDR3: CASSQDKERLGGDTQYF
DNA: TGTGCCAGCAGCCAAGATAAGGAGCGCCTAGGGGGGGATACGCAGTATTTT

J: TRBJ2-3
D: TRBD2
V: TRBV19
size: few
CDR3: CASRLTSISTDTQYF
DNA: TGTGCCAGTAGGTTGACTAGCATTAGCACAGATACGCAGTATTTT

J: TRBJ2-2
D: .
V: TRBV27
size: few
CDR3: CASSLKPGTDLPGELFF
DNA: TGTGCCAGCAGTTTGAAACCCGGGACCGACCTCCCCGGGGAGCTGTTTTTT

J: TRBJ2-7
D: TRBD1
V: TRBV5-5
size: many
CDR3: CASSWPGTDYEQYF
DNA: TGTGCCAGCAGCTGGCCCGGGACAGACTACGAGCAGTACTTC

J: TRBJ1-1
D: .
V: TRBV15
size: many
CDR3: CATSGQTNTEAFF
DNA: TGTGCCACCAGCGGCCAGACGAACACTGAAGCTTTCTTT

J: TRBJ1-2
D: TRBD1
V: TRBV29-1
size: many
CDR3: CSVTGTGVFYGYTF
DNA: TGCAGCGTAACCGGGACAGGGGTTTTCTATGGCTACACCTTC

J: TRBJ1-5
D: .
V: TRBV19
size: many
CDR3: CASSVGRGSNQPQHF
DNA: TGTGCCAGTAGTGTGGGACGAGGGAGCAATCAGCCCCAGCATTTT

J: TRBJ1-5
D: .
V: TRBV12-3/TRBV12-4
size: many
CDR3: CASSLLGQPQHF
DNA: TGTGCCAGCAGTCTCTTGGGTCAGCCCCAGCATTTT

J: TRBJ2-3
D: TRBD2
V: TRBV2
size: many
CDR3: CASSEPSGGNTDTQYF
DNA: TGTGCCAGCAGTGAACCTAGCGGGGGAAACACAGATACGCAGTATTTT

J: TRBJ1-2
D: .
V: TRBV6-2/TRBV6-3
size: many
CDR3: CASSPLGRIYGYTF
DNA: TGTGCCAGCAGCCCCCTTGGACGGATCTATGGCTACACCTTC

J: TRBJ2-3
D: TRBD2
V: TRBV11-2
size: few
CDR3: CASIAGLSTDTQYF
DNA: TGTGCCAGCATAGCGGGACTCAGCACAGATACGCAGTATTTT

J: TRBJ2-7
D: .
V: TRBV7-9
size: few
CDR3: CASGTFYEQYF
DNA: TGTGCCAGCGGGACATTCTACGAGCAGTACTTC

J: TRBJ2-1
D: TRBD2
V: TRBV18
size: many
CDR3: CASTPTSGRDNEQFF
DNA: TGTGCCAGCACCCCGACTAGCGGGAGAGACAATGAGCAGTTCTTC

J: TRBJ1-5
D: TRBD1
V: TRBV12-3/TRBV12-4
size: few
CDR3: CASSRWTGAQPQHF
DNA: TGTGCCAGCAGTCGCTGGACAGGCGCCCAGCCCCAGCATTTT

J: TRBJ2-1
D: .
V: TRBV29-1
size: few
CDR3: CSVGPPAYRRVYNEQFF
DNA: TGCAGCGTTGGGCCACCCGCCTACAGGCGGGTCTACAATGAGCAGTTCTTC

J: TRBJ1-1
D: TRBD1
V: TRBV14
size: many
CDR3: CASSQRPGQRRFEAFF
DNA: TGTGCCAGCAGCCAACGACCGGGACAGCGAAGATTCGAAGCTTTCTTT

J: TRBJ1-4
D: .
V: TRBV7-8
size: many
CDR3: CASSLATSPNEKLFF
DNA: TGTGCCAGCAGCTTAGCAACCAGCCCTAATGAAAAACTGTTTTTT